This T cell receptor (beta chain) originates from a study of cytomegalovirus exposure and HLA in healthy donors. This CDR3 region has 15 residues. The germline CDR1 and CDR2 sequences are GTSNPN and SVGIG (reference sequence). Unmatched junction bases numbered 9, after V lost 0 bases and J lost 5 bases. This PCR relied on a set of 60 Vbeta primers and 13 Jbeta primers. Libraries were prepared by immunoSEQ multiplex PCR; TCRdb keeps only in-frame clonotypes and omits some of them. The table has under 140,000 clones, around 88% seen once. The sample comprised PBMCs. The chain is built from TRBV30 and TRBJ1-2, with TRBD1 matching over 7 bases. The TCR originated in a man between 35 and 55 years old in good health and CMV-seronegative. CDR3 residues: CAWSVRNRDSYGYTF. Written as DNA, the CDR3 is TGTGCCTGGAGTGTAAGGAACCGGGACAGTTATGGCTACACCTTC.